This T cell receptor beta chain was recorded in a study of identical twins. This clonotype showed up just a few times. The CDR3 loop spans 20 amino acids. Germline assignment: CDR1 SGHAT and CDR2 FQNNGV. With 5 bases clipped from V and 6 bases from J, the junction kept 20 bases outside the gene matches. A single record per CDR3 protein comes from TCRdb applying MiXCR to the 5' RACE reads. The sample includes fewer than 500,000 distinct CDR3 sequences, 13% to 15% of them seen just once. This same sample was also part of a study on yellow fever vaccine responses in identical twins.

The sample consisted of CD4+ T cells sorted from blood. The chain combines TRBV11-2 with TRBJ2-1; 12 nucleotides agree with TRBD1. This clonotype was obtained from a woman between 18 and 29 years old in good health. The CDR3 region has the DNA TGTGCCAGCAGCCCGACCTCGAGAATTCCGGGACAGGGGGCGGGCAATGAGCAGTTCTTC. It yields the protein CASSPTSRIPGQGAGNEQFF.